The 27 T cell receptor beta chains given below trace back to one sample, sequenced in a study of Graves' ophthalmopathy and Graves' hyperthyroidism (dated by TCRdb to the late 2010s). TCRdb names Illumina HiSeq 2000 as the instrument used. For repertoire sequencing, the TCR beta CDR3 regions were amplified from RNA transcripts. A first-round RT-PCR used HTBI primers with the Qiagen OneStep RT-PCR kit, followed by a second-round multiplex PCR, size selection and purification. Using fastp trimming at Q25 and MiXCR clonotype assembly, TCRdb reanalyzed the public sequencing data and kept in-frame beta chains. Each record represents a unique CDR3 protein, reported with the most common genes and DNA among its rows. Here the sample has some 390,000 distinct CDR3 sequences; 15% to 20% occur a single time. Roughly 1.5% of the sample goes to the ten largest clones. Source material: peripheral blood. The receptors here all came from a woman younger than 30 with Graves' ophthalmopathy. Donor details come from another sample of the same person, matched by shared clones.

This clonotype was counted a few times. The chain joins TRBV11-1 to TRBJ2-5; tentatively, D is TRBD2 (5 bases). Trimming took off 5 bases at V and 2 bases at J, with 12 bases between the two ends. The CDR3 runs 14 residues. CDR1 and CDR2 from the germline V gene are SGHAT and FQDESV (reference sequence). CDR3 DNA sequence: TGTGCCAGCAGCCGACTGAGGGTACAAGAGACCCAGTACTTC. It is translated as CASSRLRVQETQYF.

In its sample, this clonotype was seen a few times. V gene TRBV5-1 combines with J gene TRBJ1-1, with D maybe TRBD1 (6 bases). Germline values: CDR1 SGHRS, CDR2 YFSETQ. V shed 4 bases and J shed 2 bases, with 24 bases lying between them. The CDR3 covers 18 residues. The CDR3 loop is CASSRGGTGRWENTEAFF. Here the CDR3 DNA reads TGCGCCAGCAGCCGGGGGGGTACAGGGAGATGGGAAAACACTGAAGCTTTCTTT. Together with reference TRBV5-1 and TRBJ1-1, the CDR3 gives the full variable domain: KAGVTQTPRYLIKTRGQQVTLSCSPISGHRSVSWYQQTPGQGLQFLFEYFSETQRNKGNFPGRFSGRQFSNSRSEMNVSTLELGDSALYLCASSRGGTGRWENTEAFFGQGTRLTVV.

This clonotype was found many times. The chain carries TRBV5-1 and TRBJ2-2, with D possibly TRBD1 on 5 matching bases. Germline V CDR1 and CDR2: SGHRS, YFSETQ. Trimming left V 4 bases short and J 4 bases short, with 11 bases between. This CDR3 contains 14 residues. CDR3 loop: CASSTTQGTGELFF. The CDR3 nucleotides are TGCGCCAGCAGCACCACTCAGGGCACCGGGGAGCTGTTTTTT.

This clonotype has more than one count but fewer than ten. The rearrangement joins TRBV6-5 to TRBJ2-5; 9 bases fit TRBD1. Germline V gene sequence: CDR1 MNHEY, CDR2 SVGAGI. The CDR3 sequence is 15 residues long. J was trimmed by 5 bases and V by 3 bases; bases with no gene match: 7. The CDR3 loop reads CASSYTGTGRETQYF. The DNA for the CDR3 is TGTGCCAGCAGTTATACCGGGACAGGGCGTGAGACCCAGTACTTC.

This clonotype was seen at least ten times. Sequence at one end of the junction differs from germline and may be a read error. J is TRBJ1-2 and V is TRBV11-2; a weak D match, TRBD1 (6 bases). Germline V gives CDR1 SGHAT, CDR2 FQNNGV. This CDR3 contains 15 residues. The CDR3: CANSLSQGYNYGYTF. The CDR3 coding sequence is TGTGCCAACAGCTTAAGCCAGGGGTACAACTATGGCTACACCTTC.

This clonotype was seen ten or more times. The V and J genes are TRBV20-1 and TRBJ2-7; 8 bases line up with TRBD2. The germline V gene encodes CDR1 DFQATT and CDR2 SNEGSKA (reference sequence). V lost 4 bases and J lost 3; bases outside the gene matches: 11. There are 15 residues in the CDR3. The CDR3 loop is CSATAISGSFYEQYF. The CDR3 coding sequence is TGCAGTGCTACAGCTATCAGCGGGAGTTTCTACGAGCAGTACTTC.

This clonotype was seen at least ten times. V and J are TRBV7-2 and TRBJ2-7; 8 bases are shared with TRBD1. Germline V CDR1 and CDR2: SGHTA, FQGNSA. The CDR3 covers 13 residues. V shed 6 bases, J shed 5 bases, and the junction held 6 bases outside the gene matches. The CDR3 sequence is CASRRTGTNEQYF. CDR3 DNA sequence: TGTGCCAGCAGACGGACAGGGACCAACGAGCAGTACTTC.

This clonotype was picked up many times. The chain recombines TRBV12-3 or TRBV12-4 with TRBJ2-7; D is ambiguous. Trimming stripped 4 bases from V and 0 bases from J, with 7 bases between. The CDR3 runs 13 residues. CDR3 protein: CASSSLHSYEQYF. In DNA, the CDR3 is TGTGCCAGCAGTTCCCTCCACTCCTACGAGCAGTACTTC.

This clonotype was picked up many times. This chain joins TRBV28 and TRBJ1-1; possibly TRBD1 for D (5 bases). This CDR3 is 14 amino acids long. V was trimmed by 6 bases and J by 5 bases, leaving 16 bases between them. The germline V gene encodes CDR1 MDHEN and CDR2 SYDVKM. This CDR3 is CASSAGLPGTEAFF. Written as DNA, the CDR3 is TGTGCCAGCAGCGCGGGACTCCCGGGGACTGAAGCTTTCTTT.

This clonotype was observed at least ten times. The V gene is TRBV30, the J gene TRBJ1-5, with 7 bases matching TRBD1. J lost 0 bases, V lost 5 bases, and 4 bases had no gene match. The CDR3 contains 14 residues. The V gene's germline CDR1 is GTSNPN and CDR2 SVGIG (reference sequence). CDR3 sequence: CAWDRDHSNQPQHF. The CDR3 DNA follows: TGTGCCTGGGACAGGGACCATAGCAATCAGCCCCAGCATTTT.

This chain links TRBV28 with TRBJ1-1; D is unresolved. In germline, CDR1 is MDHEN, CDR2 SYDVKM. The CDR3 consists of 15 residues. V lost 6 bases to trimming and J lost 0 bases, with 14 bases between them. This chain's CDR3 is CASSSTSALNTEAFF. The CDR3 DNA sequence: TGTGCCAGCAGCTCAACTAGCGCGTTGAACACTGAAGCTTTCTTT.

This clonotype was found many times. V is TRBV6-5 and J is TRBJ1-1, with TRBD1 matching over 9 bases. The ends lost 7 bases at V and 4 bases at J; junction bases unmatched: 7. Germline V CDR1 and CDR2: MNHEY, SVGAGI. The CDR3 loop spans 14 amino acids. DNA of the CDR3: TGTGCCAGCAACAAACAGGGGGCAAGCACTGAAGCTTTCTTT. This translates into CASNKQGASTEAFF.

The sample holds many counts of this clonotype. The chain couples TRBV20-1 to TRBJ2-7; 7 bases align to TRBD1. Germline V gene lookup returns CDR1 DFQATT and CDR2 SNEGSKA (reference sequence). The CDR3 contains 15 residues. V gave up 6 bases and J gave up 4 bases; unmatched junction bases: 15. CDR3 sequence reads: CSATEIGQVIYEQYF. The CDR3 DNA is TGCAGTGCGACGGAAATTGGACAGGTAATATACGAGCAGTACTTC.

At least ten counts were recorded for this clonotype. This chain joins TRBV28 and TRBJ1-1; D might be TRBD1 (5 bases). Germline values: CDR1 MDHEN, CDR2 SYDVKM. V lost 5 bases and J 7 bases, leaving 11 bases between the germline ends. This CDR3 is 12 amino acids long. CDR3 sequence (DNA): TGTGCCAGCAGTCCCCCGGGACTTGAAGCTTTCTTT. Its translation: CASSPPGLEAFF.

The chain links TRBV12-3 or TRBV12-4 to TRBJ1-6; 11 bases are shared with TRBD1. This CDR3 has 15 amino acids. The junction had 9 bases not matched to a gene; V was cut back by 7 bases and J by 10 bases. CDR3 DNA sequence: TGTGCCAGCAAAAAGGGACAGGGGGTAGGGTCACCCCTCCACTTT. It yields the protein CASKKGQGVGSPLHF.

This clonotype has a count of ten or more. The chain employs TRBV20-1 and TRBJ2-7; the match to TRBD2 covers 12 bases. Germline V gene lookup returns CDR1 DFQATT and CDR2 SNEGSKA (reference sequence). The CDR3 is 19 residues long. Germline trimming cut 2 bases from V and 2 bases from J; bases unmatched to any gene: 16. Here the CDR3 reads CSARSLWTSGATGTYEQYF. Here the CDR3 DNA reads TGCAGTGCTAGATCTCTTTGGACTAGCGGGGCCACCGGAACCTACGAGCAGTACTTC.

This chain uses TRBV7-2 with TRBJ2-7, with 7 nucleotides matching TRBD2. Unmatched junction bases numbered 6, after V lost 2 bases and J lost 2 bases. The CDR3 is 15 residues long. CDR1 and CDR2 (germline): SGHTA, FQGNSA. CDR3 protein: CASSLWGGSPYEQYF. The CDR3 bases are TGTGCCAGCAGCTTATGGGGCGGGAGCCCCTACGAGCAGTACTTC.

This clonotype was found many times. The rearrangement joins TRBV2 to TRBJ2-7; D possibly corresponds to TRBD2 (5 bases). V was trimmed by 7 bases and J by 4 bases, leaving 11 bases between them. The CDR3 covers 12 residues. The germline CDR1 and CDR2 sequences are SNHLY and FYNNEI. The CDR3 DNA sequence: TGTGCCAGCAAAGACTATAGTTACGAGCAGTACTTC. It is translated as CASKDYSYEQYF.

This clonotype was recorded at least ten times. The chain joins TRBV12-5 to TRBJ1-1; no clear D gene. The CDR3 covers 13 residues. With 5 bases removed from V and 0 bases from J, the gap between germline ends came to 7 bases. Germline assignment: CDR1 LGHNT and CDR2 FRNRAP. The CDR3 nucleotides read TGTGCTAGTGGTCTAGGGCTGAACACTGAAGCTTTCTTT. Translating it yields CASGLGLNTEAFF.

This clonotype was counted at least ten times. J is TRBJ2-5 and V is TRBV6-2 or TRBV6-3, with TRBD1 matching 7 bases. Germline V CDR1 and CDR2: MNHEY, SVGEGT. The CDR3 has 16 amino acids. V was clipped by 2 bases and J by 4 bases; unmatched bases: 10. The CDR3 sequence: CASSYQDRAGGETQYF. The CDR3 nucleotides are TGTGCCAGCAGTTACCAAGACAGGGCGGGCGGAGAGACCCAGTACTTC.

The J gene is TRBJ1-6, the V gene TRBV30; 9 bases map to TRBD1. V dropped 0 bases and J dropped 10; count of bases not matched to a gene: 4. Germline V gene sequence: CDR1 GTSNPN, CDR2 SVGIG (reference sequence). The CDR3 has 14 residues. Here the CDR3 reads CAWSVRTGESPLHF. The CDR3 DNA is TGTGCCTGGAGTGTACGGACAGGGGAATCACCCCTCCACTTT.

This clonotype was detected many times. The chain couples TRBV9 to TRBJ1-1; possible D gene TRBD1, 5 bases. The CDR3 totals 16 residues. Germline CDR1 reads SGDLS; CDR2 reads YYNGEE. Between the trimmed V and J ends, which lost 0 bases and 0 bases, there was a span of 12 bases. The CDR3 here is CASSVAGIGLNTEAFF. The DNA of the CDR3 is TGTGCCAGCAGCGTAGCAGGGATCGGCTTGAACACTGAAGCTTTCTTT.

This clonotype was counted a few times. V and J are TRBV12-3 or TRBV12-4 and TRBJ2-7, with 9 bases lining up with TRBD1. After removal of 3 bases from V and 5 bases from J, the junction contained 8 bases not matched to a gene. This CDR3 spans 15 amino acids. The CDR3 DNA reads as TGTGCCAGCAGTTTGTGGGGACAGGGTAAAAACGAGCAGTACTTC. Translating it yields CASSLWGQGKNEQYF.

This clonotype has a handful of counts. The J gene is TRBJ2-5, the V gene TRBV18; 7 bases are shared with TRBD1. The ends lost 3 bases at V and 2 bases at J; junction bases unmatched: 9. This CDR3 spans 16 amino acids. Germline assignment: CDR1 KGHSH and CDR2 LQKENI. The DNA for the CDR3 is TGTGCCAGCTCACCTATAGGACAGGTGAAACAAGAGACCCAGTACTTC. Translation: CASSPIGQVKQETQYF.

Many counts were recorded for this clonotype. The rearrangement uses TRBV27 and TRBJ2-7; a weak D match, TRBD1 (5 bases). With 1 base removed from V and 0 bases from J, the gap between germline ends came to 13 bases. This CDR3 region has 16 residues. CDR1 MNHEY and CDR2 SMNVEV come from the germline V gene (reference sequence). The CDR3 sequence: CASSLFPRASSYEQYF. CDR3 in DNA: TGTGCCAGCAGTTTATTCCCCAGGGCCAGCTCCTACGAGCAGTACTTC.

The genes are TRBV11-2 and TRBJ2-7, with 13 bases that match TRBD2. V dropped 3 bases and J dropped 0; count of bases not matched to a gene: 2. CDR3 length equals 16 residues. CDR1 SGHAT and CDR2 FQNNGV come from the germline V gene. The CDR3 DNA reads TGTGCCAGCAGCTTCACTAGCGGGAGGGCCTCCTACGAGCAGTACTTC. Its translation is CASSFTSGRASYEQYF.

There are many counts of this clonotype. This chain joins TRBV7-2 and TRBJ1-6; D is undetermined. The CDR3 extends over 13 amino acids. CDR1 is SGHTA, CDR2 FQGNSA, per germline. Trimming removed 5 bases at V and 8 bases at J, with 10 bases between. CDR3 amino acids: CASSPWTDSPLHF. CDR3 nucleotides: TGTGCCAGCAGCCCATGGACGGATTCACCCCTCCACTTT.